This T cell receptor (beta chain) appears in the sequencing data of a study of OX40 agonist ivuxolimab in advanced cancers. Study-wide background: The patients received agonistic anti-OX40 (CD134) antibody ivuxolimab. Study-level findings and limits: Expansion of clones was among the lowest in partial responders at 0.1-3.0 mg/kg. Antigens targeted by the expanded peripheral T cells were not determined.

TCRdb's copy holds only in-frame clones and misses some; the assay was immunoSEQ multiplex PCR. The sample carries roughly 43,000 clones, 70% to 90% recorded once. Of note for this clone: Antigen specificity is unknown.

This TCR was sampled from an adult with an advanced solid tumor such as melanoma, head and neck, liver or kidney cancer. This material consisted of CD4+ or CD8+ T cells sorted from blood, taken in a trial of the OX40 agonist ivuxolimab.

The CDR3 region is CASSLYPSKNTGELFF. The CDR3 region has the DNA TGTGCCAGCAGCTTATATCCTAGCAAAAACACCGGGGAGCTGTTTTTT. The chain has TRBV7-9 and TRBJ2-2, with D perhaps TRBD2 (5 bases). V was shortened by 2 bases and J by 2 bases, with 12 bases between the two germline ends. From germline, CDR1 is SEHNR and CDR2 FQNEAQ (reference sequence). CDR3 size: 16 residues.